This is a list of T cell receptor beta chains from one sample in a study of blood T cells in healthy people across ages. From the 5' RACE reads, TCRdb called clonotypes with MiXCR, one entry per CDR3 protein. The data contain 500,000 to 650,000 distinct CDR3 sequences, roughly a quarter of them seen just once; the ten biggest clones take up over 3.5%. The sample also formed part of further work on T cells of mothers and their children.

The sequencing input was blood. The receptors shown here come from a boy aged 2 to 9 in good health. CDR3s include the opening cysteine and the closing phenylalanine or tryptophan. A D gene is named only where the DNA matches it firmly. Clone size is stated in some rows and not others, as once, few, many or a class when expanded.

J: TRBJ2-2
D: .
size: .
V: TRBV19
CDR3: CASSIPERRTGELFF
DNA: TGTGCCAGTAGTATACCCGAAAGGCGCACCGGGGAGCTGTTTTTT

J: TRBJ2-1
D: .
size: few
V: TRBV25-1
CDR3: CASSDPGGLYNEQFF
DNA: TGTGCCAGCAGTGACCCCGGGGGTTTATACAATGAGCAGTTCTTC

J: TRBJ2-1
D: .
size: few
V: TRBV29-1
CDR3: CSGGGQYNEQFF
DNA: TGCAGCGGTGGGGGGCAATACAATGAGCAGTTCTTC

J: TRBJ2-5
D: TRBD1
size: few
V: TRBV20-1
CDR3: CSAPTGGYYQETQYF
DNA: TGCAGTGCCCCGACAGGGGGCTATTATCAAGAGACCCAGTACTTC

J: TRBJ1-4
D: TRBD1
size: .
V: TRBV15
CDR3: CATSSDRGREKLFF
DNA: TGTGCCACCAGCAGCGACAGGGGTAGGGAAAAACTGTTTTTT

J: TRBJ1-1
D: .
size: few
V: TRBV18
CDR3: CASSPLTGTSLNTEAFF
DNA: TGTGCCAGCTCACCATTAACCGGGACAAGCTTGAACACTGAAGCTTTCTTT

J: TRBJ1-1
D: .
size: .
V: TRBV6-5
CDR3: CASSYTTRWATEAFF
DNA: TGTGCCAGCAGTTATACCACAAGGTGGGCCACTGAAGCTTTCTTT

J: TRBJ1-1
D: TRBD1
size: few
V: TRBV5-1
CDR3: CASSVDRTELSWGTEAFF
DNA: TGCGCCAGCAGCGTGGACAGGACGGAACTCTCCTGGGGCACTGAAGCTTTCTTT

J: TRBJ1-1
D: TRBD1
size: .
V: TRBV9
CDR3: CASSVGQGGTEAFF
DNA: TGTGCCAGCAGCGTAGGACAGGGGGGCACTGAAGCTTTCTTT

J: TRBJ2-1
D: TRBD2
size: few
V: TRBV30
CDR3: CAWSSDRASGNNEQFF
DNA: TGTGCCTGGAGTTCTGATAGGGCTAGCGGCAATAATGAGCAGTTCTTC

J: TRBJ2-1
D: .
size: few
V: TRBV29-1
CDR3: CSVEFAGQVYNEQFF
DNA: TGCAGCGTTGAGTTTGCGGGGCAAGTCTACAATGAGCAGTTCTTC

J: TRBJ1-2
D: .
size: few
V: TRBV20-1
CDR3: CSAQQGLANYGYTF
DNA: TGCAGTGCCCAACAGGGTCTAGCTAACTATGGCTACACCTTC

J: TRBJ2-6
D: .
size: few
V: TRBV12-3/TRBV12-4
CDR3: CASSLGSASSGANVLTF
DNA: TGTGCCAGCAGTTTAGGCAGCGCTTCCTCTGGGGCCAACGTCCTGACTTTC

J: TRBJ2-1
D: .
size: .
V: TRBV2
CDR3: CASGERSQYNEQFF
DNA: TGTGCCAGCGGGGAGAGGAGCCAGTACAATGAGCAGTTCTTC

J: TRBJ2-7
D: TRBD1
size: .
V: TRBV7-9
CDR3: CASSSGTGDPYEQYF
DNA: TGTGCCAGCAGCTCCGGGACAGGGGATCCCTACGAGCAGTACTTC

J: TRBJ2-2
D: TRBD2
size: few
V: TRBV6-1
CDR3: CASSPGTSGGNTGELFF
DNA: TGTGCCAGCAGTCCCGGGACTAGCGGAGGGAACACCGGGGAGCTGTTTTTT

J: TRBJ2-7
D: TRBD1
size: .
V: TRBV7-9
CDR3: CASSLAQGQAHEQYF
DNA: TGTGCCAGCAGCTTAGCGCAGGGACAGGCACACGAGCAGTACTTC

J: TRBJ1-1
D: TRBD1
size: .
V: TRBV10-3
CDR3: CAISARTGGRNTEAFF
DNA: TGTGCCATCAGTGCACGGACAGGGGGAAGAAACACTGAAGCTTTCTTT

J: TRBJ1-4
D: TRBD1
size: few
V: TRBV28
CDR3: CASRSQQGAYEKLFF
DNA: TGTGCCAGCAGGTCTCAACAGGGGGCTTATGAAAAACTGTTTTTT

J: TRBJ2-3
D: .
size: .
V: TRBV6-5
CDR3: CASSRGPPTDTQYF
DNA: TGTGCCAGCAGCCGAGGACCTCCCACAGATACGCAGTATTTT

J: TRBJ2-3
D: .
size: .
V: TRBV5-1
CDR3: CASSVGTTYTDTQYF
DNA: TGCGCCAGCAGCGTGGGGACCACATACACAGATACGCAGTATTTT

J: TRBJ2-1
D: .
size: few
V: TRBV5-5
CDR3: CASEGLDDEQFF
DNA: TGTGCCAGCGAGGGTTTGGACGATGAGCAGTTCTTC

J: TRBJ1-2
D: .
size: .
V: TRBV30
CDR3: CAWSVIRSNYGYTF
DNA: TGTGCCTGGAGTGTAATACGGTCCAACTATGGCTACACCTTC

J: TRBJ1-2
D: .
size: .
V: TRBV15
CDR3: CATSRDLRENYGYTF
DNA: TGTGCCACCAGCAGAGATCTGAGGGAGAACTATGGCTACACCTTC

J: TRBJ2-7
D: .
size: few
V: TRBV21-1
CDR3: CASSKTNRGLYYEQYF
DNA: TGTGCCAGCAGCAAAACAAACAGGGGGCTTTACTACGAGCAGTACTTC

J: TRBJ1-4
D: .
size: .
V: TRBV5-1
CDR3: CASSTFSGVDNEKLFF
DNA: TGCGCCAGCAGCACATTTTCAGGGGTCGATAATGAAAAACTGTTTTTT

J: TRBJ1-1
D: TRBD1
size: .
V: TRBV18
CDR3: CASSPISTGTTEAFF
DNA: TGTGCCAGCTCACCCATCTCGACAGGGACCACTGAAGCTTTCTTT

J: TRBJ2-4
D: .
size: few
V: TRBV7-8
CDR3: CASSLKGLLAKNIRYF
DNA: TGTGCCAGCAGCTTAAAAGGTCTCCTAGCCAAAAACATTCGGTACTTC

J: TRBJ2-5
D: .
size: .
V: TRBV5-5
CDR3: CASSLVSGLKYF
DNA: TGTGCCAGCAGCTTGGTTTCGGGGCTAAAGTACTTC